These 13 T cell receptor beta chains were sequenced from one sample in a study of early T cells in non-severe SARS-CoV-2 infection. In TCRdb, the 5' RACE reads were re-called with MiXCR into one record per CDR3 protein. The repertoire consists of 20,000 to 25,000 distinct CDR3 sequences, with more than 4.5% occurring once and the leading ten covering under 7%. Sequencing used whole blood. The receptors shown here come from an adult who was a healthcare worker with PCR-confirmed SARS-CoV-2 infection or an uninfected control (not recorded which).

This clonotype has a count of ten or more. The V and J genes are TRBV5-8 and TRBJ2-3; D gene ambiguous. V lost 0 bases to trimming and J lost 2 bases, with 10 bases between them. This CDR3 has 15 amino acids. Germline values: CDR1 SGHTS, CDR2 YDEGEE. In DNA form, the CDR3 reads TGTGCCAGCAGCTTGGATTCGCCTGCCACAGATACGCAGTATTTT. Translation: CASSLDSPATDTQYF.

The table lists this clonotype with many counts. This sequence joins TRBV29-1 and TRBJ2-3; TRBD2 agrees at 11 bases. CDR1 is SQVTM, CDR2 ANQGSEA, per germline. The CDR3 has 15 amino acids. V shed 1 base and J 5 bases; nucleotides not matched to a gene: 5. CDR3 coding DNA: TGCAGCGTTGAAGGGGCTAGCGGGAGGCTAGATACGCAGTATTTT. Translation gives CSVEGASGRLDTQYF.

This clonotype was picked up many times. V and J are TRBV5-1 and TRBJ2-3; a weak D match, TRBD2 (6 bases). Looked up from germline, CDR1 is SGHRS and CDR2 is YFSETQ. V gave up 2 bases and J gave up 6 bases, with 10 bases separating them. This CDR3 spans 13 amino acids. In nucleotides, the CDR3 is TGCGCCAGCAGCTTACAGGAGGGGGATACGCAGTATTTT. Protein: CASSLQEGDTQYF.

This clonotype came up a few times. This rearrangement joins TRBV10-3 to TRBJ2-2, with a weak D call TRBD2 (7 bases). Trimming cost V 4 bases and J 3 bases, with 12 bases left between them. Germline lookup yields CDR1 ENHRY and CDR2 SYGVKD. The CDR3 loop spans 15 amino acids. This CDR3 is CAISAAGADTGELFF. The CDR3, as DNA: TGTGCCATCAGTGCGGCGGGGGCTGACACCGGGGAGCTGTTTTTT.

J is TRBJ1-1 and V is TRBV30; perhaps TRBD1 as D (5 bases). The CDR3 is 12 amino acids. With 5 bases removed from V and 6 bases from J, the gap between germline ends came to 13 bases. CDR1 is GTSNPN and CDR2 is SVGIG in the germline V gene (reference sequence). The CDR3 DNA sequence: TGTGCCTGGTGGGGGGGAGGCTCTGAAGCTTTCTTT. Translated: CAWWGGGSEAFF.

This clonotype has ten or more counts. This chain uses TRBV18 with TRBJ1-2, with D hard to call. The V end was cut by 0 bases, the J end by 8 bases, with 13 bases between. CDR1 is KGHSH and CDR2 is LQKENI in the germline V gene. The CDR3 is 14 amino acids. The CDR3, as DNA: TGTGCCAGCTCACCACCCTTCCAGAGTGGGGGCTACACCTTC. It yields the protein CASSPPFQSGGYTF.

Many counts were recorded for this clonotype. The chain joins TRBV28 to TRBJ2-7, with D uncertain. V lost 6 bases and J 2 bases, leaving 2 bases between the germline ends. This CDR3 contains 10 residues. The germline V gene encodes CDR1 MDHEN and CDR2 SYDVKM. CDR3 amino acids: CASSTYEQYF. In nucleotides, the CDR3 is TGTGCCAGCAGCACCTACGAGCAGTACTTC. The full variable domain, its missing parts supplied by reference TRBV28 and TRBJ2-7, is DVKVTQSSRYLVKRTGEKVFLECVQDMDHENMFWYRQDPGLGLRLIYFSYDVKMKEKGDIPEGYSVSREKKERFSLILESASTNQTSMYLCASSTYEQYFGPGTRLTVT.

J is TRBJ2-1 and V is TRBV7-2; maybe TRBD2 (6 bases). Trimming removed 3 bases at V and 1 base at J, with 10 bases between. Germline values: CDR1 SGHTA, CDR2 FQGNSA. The CDR3 is 15 amino acids. The CDR3 DNA reads as TGTGCCAGCAGCTTGAGGCGGGAATCCTACAATGAGCAGTTCTTC. Its translation: CASSLRRESYNEQFF.

V usage is TRBV28 and J usage is TRBJ1-2; D unresolved. V was cut by 7 bases and J by 7 bases, with 16 bases left in between. CDR1 MDHEN and CDR2 SYDVKM come from the germline V gene. CDR3 length: 13 amino acids. The CDR3 region is CASTSRTVSGYTF. CDR3 nucleotides: TGTGCCAGCACTTCCCGAACCGTCTCTGGCTACACCTTC.

This clonotype occurred many times. This sequence joins TRBV4-1 and TRBJ2-5; D not resolved. The CDR3 loop spans 16 amino acids. The ends were cut back, 4 bases at V and 3 bases at J, with 18 bases in the middle. Germline loops: CDR1 MGHRA, CDR2 YSYEKL. Here the CDR3 DNA reads TGCGCCAGCAGCCCCCGGACCTTCCCCGGAGAAGAGACCCAGTACTTC. The encoded protein is CASSPRTFPGEETQYF.

This clonotype has a count of ten or more. In DNA, the CDR3 is TGCGCCAGCGGTCAAGACAGCAACACTGAAGCTTTCTTT. It is translated as CASGQDSNTEAFF. This rearrangement joins TRBV5-1 to TRBJ1-1; TRBD1 is a possible D gene (5 bases). Trimming removed 7 bases at V and 2 bases at J, with 12 bases between. CDR3 length equals 13 residues. CDR1 is SGHRS and CDR2 is YFSETQ in the germline V gene.

This clonotype was seen many times. The V call is TRBV30, the J call TRBJ1-6; TRBD1 agrees at 11 bases. Looked up from germline, CDR1 is GTSNPN and CDR2 is SVGIG (reference sequence). After removal of 3 bases from V and 9 bases from J, the junction contained 4 bases not matched to a gene. This CDR3 spans 14 amino acids. For the CDR3, the DNA is TGTGCCTGGAGCGTGGGACAGGGGGTTTCACCCCTCCACTTT. Translated: CAWSVGQGVSPLHF.

This clonotype was counted ten times or more. The chain is built from TRBV5-4 and TRBJ1-2; D remains ambiguous. From germline, CDR1 is SGHNT and CDR2 YYREEE (reference sequence). The CDR3 totals 12 residues. Trimming left V 0 bases short and J 14 bases short, with 14 bases between. The CDR3 region has the DNA TGTGCCAGCAGCTTGGACTACTCCCCTAAGACCTTC. Amino acids: CASSLDYSPKTF.